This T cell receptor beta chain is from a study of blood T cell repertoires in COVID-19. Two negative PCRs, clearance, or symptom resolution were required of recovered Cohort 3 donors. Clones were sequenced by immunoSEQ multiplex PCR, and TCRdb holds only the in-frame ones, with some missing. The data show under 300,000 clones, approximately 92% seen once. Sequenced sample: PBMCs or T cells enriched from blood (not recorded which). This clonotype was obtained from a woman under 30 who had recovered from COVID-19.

The CDR3 reads CASPTRGSNTGELFF. For the CDR3, the DNA is TGTGCCAGTCCCACCAGGGGGTCGAACACCGGGGAGCTGTTTTTT. The genes are TRBV27 and TRBJ2-2, with 7 bases that match TRBD1. This CDR3 has 15 amino acids. Trimming at V came to 9 bases and at J to 0 bases, leaving 7 bases not matched to a gene. Germline V gene lookup returns CDR1 MNHEY and CDR2 SMNVEV (reference sequence).